This T cell receptor (beta chain) is from a study of multiple sclerosis patients with progressive multifocal leukoencephalopathy. Regarding the study as a whole: At PML onset, no shared TRBV or TRBJ gene usage was seen. It is unclear whether the findings reflect JC virus infection or general immunocompromise.

Data came from immunoSEQ multiplex PCR; TCRdb stores just in-frame clones and leaves some out. The repertoire holds roughly 28,000 clones, about 88% seen once, with under 1.2% in the top ten. Time point meaning: before natalizumab initiation. In regard to this clone: Its antigen is currently unknown.

The sequence derives from a human donor with multiple sclerosis. Sequencing used PBMCs.

CDR3 in amino acids: CASTLTGKYGYTF. The CDR3, as DNA: TGTGCCAGCACCTTGACAGGGAAGTATGGCTACACCTTC. The chain combines TRBV11-2 with TRBJ1-2, with TRBD1 identical over 7 bases. V lost 7 bases and J lost 5; bases outside the gene matches: 7. This CDR3 is 13 amino acids long. Germline-derived CDR1 and CDR2 are SGHAT and FQNNGV.